This TCR beta chain was identified in a study of blood T cell repertoires in COVID-19. Study in general: From the United States, Italy and Spain came samples of acute and convalescent COVID-19. Sources were T cells, B-cell-depleted T cells, or PBMCs; the material itself was cDNA or gDNA.

In the source study's methods: Amplified reference gene primers provided the basis for estimating nucleated cell counts. The repertoire was sequenced with immunoSEQ multiplex PCR; TCRdb's copy has only in-frame clones and lacks some. Clone size and the V and J calls come from that table; the DNA yielded D and trimming. The data contain approximately 350,000 clones, 70% to 90% of them singletons. Trimming stripped 8 bases from V and 7 bases from J, with 8 bases between. This CDR3 has 10 residues. Germline CDR1 reads LNHDA; CDR2 reads SQIVND (reference sequence). Sequenced sample: peripheral blood. This TCR came from a man in his forties or fifties with acute or convalescent COVID-19. This chain connects TRBV19 to TRBJ1-2; no reliable D call. CDR3 sequence: CASGLRGYTF. The CDR3 DNA sequence: TGTGCCAGTGGCTTACGTGGCTACACCTTC. Complete variable domain (other parts from reference TRBV19 and TRBJ1-2): DGGITQSPKYLFRKEGQNVTLSCEQNLNHDAMYWYRQDPGQGLRLIYYSQIVNDFQKGDIAEGYSVSREKKESFPLTVTSAQKNPTAFYLCASGLRGYTFGSGTRLTVV.